One and the same sample provided the 29 T cell receptor beta chains below, sequenced in a study of blood T cell repertoires in COVID-19. The method was immunoSEQ multiplex PCR; TCRdb's version includes in-frame clones alone and lacks a portion of them. Of over 60,000 clones in the sample, more than 75% were seen once. Sequencing was performed on peripheral blood. These receptors all stem from a woman aged 55-69 years with acute or convalescent COVID-19.

The gene calls are TRBV2 and TRBJ2-3; 11 nucleotides align to TRBD2. The J segment lost 12 bases and the V segment lost 2 bases, leaving 7 bases of the junction unmatched. Looked up from germline, CDR1 is SNHLY and CDR2 is FYNNEI. This CDR3 contains 14 residues. CDR3 bases: TGTGCCAGCAGTGAATTGGCTAGCGGGGGGCACCAGTATTTT. Translation gives CASSELASGGHQYF.

J is TRBJ1-1 and V is TRBV12-3 or TRBV12-4; D perhaps matches TRBD1 (5 bases). The CDR3 totals 12 residues. V was shortened by 6 bases and J by 7 bases, with 12 bases between the two germline ends. The CDR3 loop is CASRLGGVEAFF. As DNA, the CDR3 is TGTGCCAGCAGACTGGGAGGGGTTGAAGCTTTCTTT.

The chain links TRBV28 to TRBJ1-5; D not resolved. The CDR3 is made up of 13 amino acids. Germline CDR1 and CDR2: MDHEN and SYDVKM. V lost 2 bases, J lost 4 bases, and 6 bases lay in between. CDR3 in amino acids: CASSLIENQPQHF. DNA for the CDR3: TGTGCCAGCAGTTTAATTGAGAATCAGCCCCAGCATTTT.

V is TRBV27 and J is TRBJ2-1, with a tentative D call TRBD1 (6 bases). With 6 bases removed from V and 6 bases from J, the gap between germline ends came to 21 bases. The CDR3 extends over 16 amino acids. Looked up from germline, CDR1 is MNHEY and CDR2 is SMNVEV (reference sequence). CDR3 sequence reads: CASSSTGYVAPNEQFF. CDR3 coding DNA: TGTGCCAGCAGCTCAACAGGGTATGTAGCACCCAATGAGCAGTTCTTC.

CDR3 residues: CASSSDIAQLNTEAFF. The CDR3 DNA follows: TGTGCCAGCAGCTCGGACATAGCACAGCTGAACACTGAAGCTTTCTTT. This chain connects TRBV3-1 (or the pseudogene TRBV3-2) to TRBJ1-1; possibly TRBD1 for D (5 bases). Germline V gives CDR1 LGHDT, CDR2 YNNKEL (reference sequence). The CDR3 length is 16 residues. The germline V and J ends were trimmed by 5 bases and 0 bases, with 16 bases remaining between them.

V usage is TRBV24-1 and J usage is TRBJ2-2; 11 bases line up with TRBD1. V lost 5 bases and J lost 4; bases outside the gene matches: 2. The CDR3 has 15 residues. CDR1 and CDR2 (germline): KGHDR, SFDVKD. The CDR3 is CATSGTGGITGELFF. The CDR3 coding sequence is TGTGCCACCAGTGGGACAGGGGGCATCACCGGGGAGCTGTTTTTT.

The chain uses TRBV5-1 and TRBJ1-1, with D possibly TRBD1 on 5 matching bases. Looked up from germline, CDR1 is SGHRS and CDR2 is YFSETQ. CDR3 length: 14 amino acids. V was clipped by 0 bases and J by 4 bases, with 10 bases between them. This chain's CDR3 is CASSLAQGGTEAFF. The DNA of the CDR3 is TGCGCCAGCAGCTTGGCTCAGGGAGGCACTGAAGCTTTCTTT.

Here the CDR3 reads CASSGQGPTNEKLFF. CDR3 nucleotides: TGTGCCAGCAGCGGACAGGGGCCAACTAATGAAAAACTGTTTTTT. The rearrangement links TRBV5-4 to TRBJ1-4; 9 nucleotides match TRBD1. The CDR3 is 15 amino acids. Germline-derived CDR1 and CDR2 are SGHNT and YYREEE (reference sequence). V lost 4 bases and J lost 0; bases outside the gene matches: 1.

The rearrangement uses TRBV12-1 and TRBJ2-3; the table's D call, TRBD2, has no DNA check behind it. TRBV12-1 is a pseudogene. The CDR3 contains 15 residues. The CDR3 loop reads CASSQLGGQSDTQYF. The CDR3 bases are TGTGCCAGCAGCCAATTGGGGGGGCAATCAGATACGCAGTATTTT.

The J gene is TRBJ2-1, the V gene TRBV5-6, with TRBD2 matching over 8 bases. Germline CDR1 reads SGHDT; CDR2 reads YYEEEE. CDR3 length: 13 residues. V was clipped by 0 bases and J by 15 bases; unmatched bases: 8. In DNA, the CDR3 is TGTGCCAGCAGCTTGGTACGGACTAGCCCGCTGTTCTTC. Its translation is CASSLVRTSPLFF. Full variable domain (remainder filled in from reference TRBV5-6 and TRBJ2-1): DAGVTQSPTHLIKTRGQQVTLRCSPKSGHDTVSWYQQALGQGPQFIFQYYEEEERQRGNFPDRFSGHQFPNYSSELNVNALLLGDSALYLCASSLVRTSPLFFGPGTRLTVL.

This chain links TRBV19 with TRBJ2-3; unclear D gene. The CDR3 length is 16 residues. V lost 7 bases to trimming and J lost 0 bases, with 17 bases between them. The germline V gene has CDR1 LNHDA and CDR2 SQIVND (reference sequence). Here the CDR3 DNA reads TGTGCCAGTACCCTTCGCCCAGGTACTAGCACAGATACGCAGTATTTT. The encoded protein is CASTLRPGTSTDTQYF.

This clone showed up just once. The V and J genes are TRBV3-1 (or the pseudogene TRBV3-2) and TRBJ2-1, with a possible D match to TRBD2 (5 bases). Trimming stripped 4 bases from V and 7 bases from J, with 11 bases between. In germline, CDR1 is LGHDT, CDR2 YNNKEL (reference sequence). The CDR3 runs 13 residues. CDR3 DNA: TGTGCCAGCAGCCCGCCGGGAACTAATGAGCAGTTCTTC. It yields the protein CASSPPGTNEQFF.

The V and J genes are TRBV15 and TRBJ1-5, with D maybe TRBD1 (6 bases). Germline values: CDR1 LNHNV, CDR2 YYDKDF (reference sequence). The CDR3 spans 16 residues. V was cut by 1 base and J by 2 bases, with 12 bases left in between. The CDR3 DNA sequence: TGTGCCACCAGCAGAGTTAGGGGGATGGGCAATCAGCCCCAGCATTTT. It is translated as CATSRVRGMGNQPQHF.

The chain has TRBV2 and TRBJ2-3; 8 bases map to TRBD1. The germline gives CDR1 SNHLY, CDR2 FYNNEI. J gave up 2 bases and V 3 bases, and 4 bases lay outside the gene matches. CDR3 length equals 15 residues. CDR3 nucleotides: TGTGCCAGCAGTGAGGGACAGGTATTCACAGATACGCAGTATTTT. It yields the protein CASSEGQVFTDTQYF. The complete variable domain, with remaining parts taken from reference TRBV2 and TRBJ2-3, reads EPEVTQTPSHQVTQMGQEVILRCVPISNHLYFYWYRQILGQKVEFLVSFYNNEISEKSEIFDDQFSVERPDGSNFTLKIRSTKLEDSAMYFCASSEGQVFTDTQYFGPGTRLTVL.

The chain combines TRBV27 with TRBJ1-4, with 9 bases lining up with TRBD1. Unmatched junction bases numbered 15, after V lost 5 bases and J lost 11 bases. Germline CDR1 MNHEY, CDR2 SMNVEV (reference sequence). The CDR3 is 16 amino acids. CDR3 DNA sequence: TGTGCCAGCAGTACGTTTCCGGGACAGGGTTTTTCCAAACTGTTTTTT. This codes for CASSTFPGQGFSKLFF. Looking up the rest from reference TRBV27 and TRBJ1-4 gives the full variable domain: EAQVTQNPRYLITVTGKKLTVTCSQNMNHEYMSWYRQDPGLGLRQIYYSMNVEVTDKGDVPEGYKVSRKEKRNFPLILESPSPNQTSLYFCASSTFPGQGFSKLFFGSGTQLSVL.

This chain joins TRBV6-5 and TRBJ2-7; 7 positions agree with TRBD1. This CDR3 spans 13 amino acids. The ends lost 8 bases at V and 2 bases at J; junction bases unmatched: 6. Germline values: CDR1 MNHEY, CDR2 SVGAGI. The CDR3 sequence is CASPGQGAYEQYF. The CDR3 nucleotides are TGTGCCAGCCCCGGGCAGGGGGCCTACGAGCAGTACTTC.

V is TRBV5-1 and J is TRBJ1-5; D unclear. CDR1 is SGHRS, CDR2 YFSETQ, per germline. CDR3 length equals 13 residues. The ends were cut back, 4 bases at V and 1 base at J, with 6 bases in the middle. CDR3 region: CASSPSSNQPQHF. The DNA of the CDR3 is TGCGCCAGCAGCCCTTCCAGCAATCAGCCCCAGCATTTT.

The chain uses TRBV5-4 and TRBJ1-1; 7 bases agree with TRBD1. The CDR3 covers 14 residues. J gave up 4 bases and V 4 bases, and 7 bases lay outside the gene matches. Germline V gene data show CDR1 as SGHNT and CDR2 as YYREEE (reference sequence). The CDR3 region is CASSRQGIGTEAFF. The CDR3 DNA reads TGTGCCAGCAGCCGACAGGGAATAGGCACTGAAGCTTTCTTT.

The genes are TRBV19 and TRBJ2-5, with D perhaps matching TRBD1 (5 bases). Trimming removed 3 bases at V and 4 bases at J, with 12 bases between. This CDR3 contains 14 residues. In germline, CDR1 is LNHDA, CDR2 SQIVND (reference sequence). The CDR3 DNA reads as TGTGCCAGTAGTATTCGAGAGACAGCAGAGACCCAGTACTTC. Its translation: CASSIRETAETQYF.

The gene calls are TRBV11-3 and TRBJ2-1; the D is unclear. V lost 0 bases and J 5 bases, leaving 8 bases between the germline ends. This CDR3 has 14 residues. The germline V gene has CDR1 SGHNT and CDR2 YENEEA. The CDR3 DNA is TGTGCCAGCAGCTTAGAGGCCTTCGACAATGAGCAGTTCTTC. Amino acids: CASSLEAFDNEQFF.

J is TRBJ2-3 and V is TRBV3-1 (or the pseudogene TRBV3-2), with 9 bases lining up with TRBD2. Germline loops: CDR1 LGHDT, CDR2 YNNKEL (reference sequence). The ends lost 1 base at V and 4 bases at J; junction bases unmatched: 12. This CDR3 comprises 18 residues. CDR3 coding DNA: TGTGCCAGCAGCCAAGTACTTTTGCTAGCGGGGCCCGCAGATACGCAGTATTTT. Its translation: CASSQVLLLAGPADTQYF.

The chain carries TRBV3-1 (or the pseudogene TRBV3-2) and TRBJ1-2, with D possibly TRBD1 on 6 matching bases. Trimming took 0 bases from V and 0 from J, leaving 17 bases between them. The germline V gene has CDR1 LGHDT and CDR2 YNNKEL (reference sequence). The CDR3 length is 18 residues. CDR3 sequence reads: CASSQDLIGRTANYGYTF. The CDR3 DNA reads TGTGCCAGCAGCCAAGATCTAATCGGCAGGACAGCTAACTATGGCTACACCTTC.

The chain uses TRBV19 and TRBJ1-1; perhaps TRBD1 as D (5 bases). Germline values: CDR1 LNHDA, CDR2 SQIVND (reference sequence). V lost 3 bases and J lost 5, with 16 bases in between. This CDR3 is built from 15 residues. The chain's CDR3 is CASSMYWGRRTEAFF. The DNA for the CDR3 is TGTGCCAGTAGTATGTACTGGGGGAGGAGGACTGAAGCTTTCTTT.

The chain is built from TRBV4-1 and TRBJ1-5; a possible D gene is TRBD1 (5 bases). V lost 3 bases to trimming and J lost 6 bases, with 12 bases between them. The CDR3 length is 14 residues. The germline V gene encodes CDR1 MGHRA and CDR2 YSYEKL. The CDR3 spells CASSQGDSGQPQHF. As DNA, the CDR3 is TGCGCCAGCAGCCAGGGGGACTCCGGTCAGCCCCAGCATTTT.

The chain couples TRBV19 to TRBJ1-4; weak D call: TRBD1 (6 bases). Trimming took 6 bases from V and 3 from J, leaving 8 bases between them. The germline CDR1 and CDR2 sequences are LNHDA and SQIVND (reference sequence). CDR3 length equals 13 residues. The CDR3 here is CASSTGPNEKLFF. CDR3 nucleotides: TGTGCCAGTAGCACAGGGCCTAATGAAAAACTGTTTTTT.

The chain links TRBV19 to TRBJ1-1; 7 bases map to TRBD1. Trimming removed 7 bases from V and 5 bases from J; junction bases left unmatched: 7. This CDR3 spans 13 amino acids. The germline gives CDR1 LNHDA, CDR2 SQIVND (reference sequence). The DNA of the CDR3 is TGTGCCAGTACCGACAGGGCGCGGACTGAAGCTTTCTTT. Translating it yields CASTDRARTEAFF.

The rearrangement uses TRBV5-6 and TRBJ1-6; 7 bases align to TRBD1. The V and J ends lost 4 bases and 6 bases, in that order; junction bases with no gene match: 7. The CDR3 is made up of 15 amino acids. Germline CDR1 is SGHDT and CDR2 is YYEEEE. CDR3 coding DNA: TGTGCCAGCAGCCTCCGGACAGGCGCTAATTCACCCCTCCACTTT. This translates into CASSLRTGANSPLHF.

J is TRBJ1-3 and V is TRBV21-1; the DNA was not compared with TRBD1, the D call given in the table. TRBV21-1 is designated a pseudogene. The CDR3 sequence is 17 residues long. The CDR3 DNA reads as TGTGCCAGCAGCAAAGGAGGAAACAGGCTCTCTGGAAACACCATATATTTT. The encoded protein is CASSKGGNRLSGNTIYF.

This chain joins TRBV5-1 and TRBJ2-2; the D gene is possibly TRBD2 (6 bases). Trimming took 7 bases from V and 7 from J, leaving 17 bases between them. The CDR3 is 14 residues long. Germline CDR1 SGHRS, CDR2 YFSETQ. The CDR3, as DNA: TGCGCCAGCTCACGGATCGTGGGGGGCGGGGAGCTGTTTTTT. It specifies CASSRIVGGGELFF. Full variable domain (missing parts from reference TRBV5-1 and TRBJ2-2): KAGVTQTPRYLIKTRGQQVTLSCSPISGHRSVSWYQQTPGQGLQFLFEYFSETQRNKGNFPGRFSGRQFSNSRSEMNVSTLELGDSALYLCASSRIVGGGELFFGEGSRLTVL.